These 4 T cell receptor beta chains share one sample of origin, sequenced in a study of T cells in Graves' hyperthyroidism and ophthalmopathy. The CDR3 regions of TCR beta were amplified from RNA transcripts. Primed by the HTBI set, a first-round RT-PCR was run on the TCR CDR3. TCRdb re-called the multiplex PCR reads through MiXCR, storing one row per CDR3 protein. This table holds some 360,000 distinct CDR3 sequences, 15% to 20% found once. The sample consisted of blood. These receptors originate from a woman in her forties with Graves' ophthalmopathy.

This clonotype was found many times. The chain joins TRBV6-1 to TRBJ2-5; unclear D gene. Germline V lookup: CDR1 MNHNS, CDR2 SASEGT. The CDR3 length is 12 residues. The V end lost 5 bases, the J end lost 5 bases, and 9 bases lay between the germline ends. The CDR3 region is CASSKTRETQYF. For the CDR3, the DNA is TGTGCCAGCAGTAAAACTCGGGAGACCCAGTACTTC.

This clonotype was counted at least ten times. The gene calls are TRBV4-3 and TRBJ2-2; 7 positions agree with TRBD2. CDR3 length equals 18 residues. Germline V CDR1 and CDR2: LGHNA, YSLEER. The V segment lost 3 bases and the J segment 4 bases; nucleotides outside the gene matches: 14. This chain's CDR3 is CASSHWGLGGKSTGELFF. CDR3 nucleotides: TGCGCCAGCAGCCACTGGGGTCTGGGGGGGAAATCCACCGGGGAGCTGTTTTTT.

This clonotype was counted many times. The V and J genes are TRBV28 and TRBJ1-1; D gene unclear. Trimming cost V 6 bases and J 1 base, with 18 bases left between them. This CDR3 contains 16 residues. Germline CDR1 MDHEN, CDR2 SYDVKM. CDR3 DNA: TGTGCCAGCAGCCCACCTATAACTGGCCCGAACACTGAAGCTTTCTTT. Its protein is CASSPPITGPNTEAFF.

This clonotype has ten or more counts. The chain has TRBV28 and TRBJ1-1; no definite D call. V was shortened by 3 bases and J by 0 bases, with 17 bases between the two germline ends. Germline V gene sequence: CDR1 MDHEN, CDR2 SYDVKM. This CDR3 spans 17 amino acids. The CDR3 DNA sequence: TGTGCCAGCAGTTTCCACCCCCCAGGAGGGCTGAACACTGAAGCTTTCTTT. Its protein product is CASSFHPPGGLNTEAFF.